The 18 T cell receptor beta chains below all came from one sample that was sequenced in a study of shared clonotypes between healthy human individuals. Sequenced by immunoSEQ multiplex PCR; TCRdb stores in-frame clones only, minus some. The table has 950,000 to 1,100,000 clones, 75% to 80% seen once; the top ten hold roughly 0.61%. Sequencing was done on a sample of memory CD4+ T cells from PBMCs. As for subset: CD45RA-negative fraction. The receptor source for this set is a young man in good health. Some clones in this sample may be carry-over from other donors' samples.

The chain links TRBV6-5 to TRBJ2-7, with 8 bases identical to TRBD1. This CDR3 spans 15 amino acids. Germline V lookup: CDR1 MNHEY, CDR2 SVGAGI. With 5 bases clipped from V and 6 bases from J, the junction kept 12 bases outside the gene matches. The CDR3 is CASSAADRVGGEQYF. DNA for the CDR3: TGTGCCAGCAGTGCCGCGGACAGGGTCGGGGGCGAGCAGTACTTC.

The rearrangement uses TRBV7-3 and TRBJ1-1; D unclear. This CDR3 has 14 residues. The germline CDR1 and CDR2 sequences are SGHTA and FQGTGA. The V end lost 3 bases, the J end lost 1 base, and 9 bases lay between the germline ends. DNA for the CDR3: TGTGCCAGCAGCTTTCAAGAGGAGAACACTGAAGCTTTCTTT. It is translated as CASSFQEENTEAFF.

This clone came up a few times. The rearrangement joins TRBV7-2 to TRBJ2-7; D might be TRBD2 (5 bases). Germline assignment: CDR1 SGHTA and CDR2 FQGNSA. The V gene lost 6 bases and the J gene lost 3 bases, with 18 bases spanning the gap. The CDR3 extends over 15 amino acids. CDR3 coding DNA: TGTGCCAGCAGGGGCGTGAAGGGAGCGTTCTACGAGCAGTACTTC. Protein sequence: CASRGVKGAFYEQYF.

The V and J genes are TRBV5-5 and TRBJ1-2, with TRBD1 as a possible D gene (6 bases). The germline CDR1 and CDR2 sequences are SGHKS and YYEKEE (reference sequence). CDR3 size: 14 residues. The ends were cut back, 3 bases at V and 8 bases at J, with 17 bases in the middle. CDR3 coding DNA: TGTGCCAGCAGCTCTAATCCGAACAGGGCAGGCTACACCTTC. This codes for CASSSNPNRAGYTF.

J is TRBJ2-7 and V is TRBV7-2, with 7 bases fitting TRBD2. This CDR3 spans 16 amino acids. From germline, CDR1 is SGHTA and CDR2 FQGNSA. V lost 6 bases, J lost 4 bases, and 15 bases stayed unmatched. The CDR3 bases are TGTGCCAGCAGTCGTACTAGCGCAAGCTCCTCTTACGAGCAGTACTTC. Its translation is CASSRTSASSSYEQYF.

This chain links TRBV29-1 with TRBJ2-7, with D perhaps matching TRBD1 (5 bases). Trimming removed 4 bases at V and 4 bases at J, with 17 bases between. The germline V gene has CDR1 SQVTM and CDR2 ANQGSEA. This CDR3 comprises 14 residues. CDR3 residues: CSVVGQGLGYEQYF. The CDR3 nucleotides are TGCAGCGTTGTAGGACAAGGGCTTGGTTACGAGCAGTACTTC.

This clone occurred a few times. The V gene is TRBV6-4, the J gene TRBJ2-1, with 9 bases aligning to TRBD2. The V and J ends lost 1 base and 5 bases, in that order; junction bases with no gene match: 3. CDR3 size: 15 residues. Germline loops: CDR1 MRHNA, CDR2 SNTAGT. In DNA, the CDR3 is TGTGCCAGCAGTGACTTAGCGGGAGCCCACAATGAGCAGTTCTTC. Its protein is CASSDLAGAHNEQFF.

The rearrangement links TRBV2 to TRBJ2-7; D call uncertain. The CDR3 covers 14 residues. Germline V CDR1 and CDR2: SNHLY, FYNNEI. V lost 0 bases and J lost 8, with 14 bases in between. The CDR3 DNA sequence: TGTGCCAGCAGTGAAGCAGGTTCTGTCCGTAAGCAGTACTTC. Protein: CASSEAGSVRKQYF.

The rearrangement joins TRBV28 to TRBJ1-2; unclear D gene. The CDR3 sequence is 16 residues long. V lost 3 bases, J lost 0 bases, and 14 bases lay in between. Germline CDR1 reads MDHEN; CDR2 reads SYDVKM. In DNA form, the CDR3 reads TGTGCCAGCAGTTTTCCGGAAGCCAAATCTAACTATGGCTACACCTTC. It is translated as CASSFPEAKSNYGYTF.

The chain couples TRBV6-5 to TRBJ2-2; 10 positions match TRBD1. Per germline, CDR1 MNHEY and CDR2 SVGAGI. Germline trimming cut 6 bases from V and 4 bases from J; bases unmatched to any gene: 5. The CDR3 extends over 15 amino acids. The CDR3 bases are TGTGCCAGCAGCCGCCGGGACAGGGGCACCGGGGAGCTGTTTTTT. Its protein product is CASSRRDRGTGELFF.

The V gene is TRBV10-1, the J gene TRBJ2-1; D not certain. Germline V gene sequence: CDR1 WNHNN, CDR2 SYGVQD (reference sequence). The CDR3 has 17 amino acids. V was shortened by 0 bases and J by 8 bases, with 20 bases between the two germline ends. The CDR3 DNA reads as TGCGCCAGCAGTGAGTCGACTGCACATTTGGGGTGTCATGAGCAGTTCTTC. It yields the protein CASSESTAHLGCHEQFF.

The CDR3 is CASSSVWGDYNEQFF. CDR3 nucleotides: TGTGCCAGCAGTTCGGTGTGGGGGGACTACAATGAGCAGTTCTTC. V is TRBV6-6 and J is TRBJ2-1, with D perhaps TRBD2 (6 bases). The V end lost 4 bases, the J end lost 3 bases, and 13 bases lay between the germline ends. Looked up from germline, CDR1 is MNHNY and CDR2 is SVGAGI (reference sequence). CDR3 length equals 15 residues.

This chain joins TRBV5-4 and TRBJ1-3; no definite D call. V lost 0 bases and J 4 bases, leaving 11 bases between the germline ends. Germline CDR1 SGHNT, CDR2 YYREEE (reference sequence). The CDR3 covers 15 residues. CDR3 nucleotide sequence: TGTGCCAGCAGCTTGGATCAAGGGTGGGGAAACACCATATATTTT. Translation: CASSLDQGWGNTIYF.

V is TRBV27 and J is TRBJ2-3, with 8 bases aligning to TRBD1. Germline values: CDR1 MNHEY, CDR2 SMNVEV (reference sequence). The CDR3 totals 15 residues. J was trimmed by 4 bases and V by 5 bases; bases with no gene match: 8. CDR3 region: CASSLRGLVADTQYF. CDR3 sequence (DNA): TGTGCCAGCAGTCTCAGGGGGCTCGTCGCAGATACGCAGTATTTT.

This rearrangement joins TRBV7-8 to TRBJ1-3; D might be TRBD1 (5 bases). Per germline, CDR1 SGHVS and CDR2 FQNEAQ. The CDR3 spans 19 residues. Trimming cost V 1 base and J 4 bases, with 23 bases left between them. CDR3 bases: TGTGCCAGCAGCTTAGTCTCCGGTTCGGGGGATCGAAGAGGAAACACCATATATTTT. It is translated as CASSLVSGSGDRRGNTIYF.

This chain joins TRBV28 and TRBJ2-5, with 8 bases matching TRBD1. The CDR3 is 14 residues long. The trim removed 5 bases at V and 5 bases at J, leaving 7 bases unmatched. Germline CDR1 reads MDHEN; CDR2 reads SYDVKM. DNA of the CDR3: TGTGCCAGCAGTCGGACAGGGCGAGTGGAGACCCAGTACTTC. Its translation: CASSRTGRVETQYF.

The rearrangement uses TRBV6-1 and TRBJ1-2; no clear D gene. Germline assignment: CDR1 MNHNS and CDR2 SASEGT. The ends were cut back, 0 bases at V and 2 bases at J, with 19 bases in the middle. This CDR3 region has 18 residues. The CDR3 loop is CASSEAPLRVVLNYGYTF. For the CDR3, the DNA is TGTGCCAGCAGTGAAGCCCCACTCCGGGTCGTCCTCAACTATGGCTACACCTTC.

The chain couples TRBV5-1 to TRBJ2-3; D not resolved. CDR3 size: 14 residues. Germline V gives CDR1 SGHRS, CDR2 YFSETQ. V was clipped by 7 bases and J by 2 bases, with 14 bases between them. CDR3 nucleotides: TGCGCCAGCTCCCAAGGCCCTAACACAGATACGCAGTATTTT. Protein product: CASSQGPNTDTQYF.